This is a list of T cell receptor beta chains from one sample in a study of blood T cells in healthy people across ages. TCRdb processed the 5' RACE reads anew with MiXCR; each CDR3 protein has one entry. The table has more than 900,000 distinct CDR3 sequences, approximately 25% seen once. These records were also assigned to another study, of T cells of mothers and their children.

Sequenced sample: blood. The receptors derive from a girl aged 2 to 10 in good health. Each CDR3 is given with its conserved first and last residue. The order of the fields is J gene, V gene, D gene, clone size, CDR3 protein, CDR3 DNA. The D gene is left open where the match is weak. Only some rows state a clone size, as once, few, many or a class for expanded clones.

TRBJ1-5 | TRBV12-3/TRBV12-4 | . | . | CASSFGGLGQPQHF | TGTGCCAGCAGTTTTGGGGGGCTGGGGCAGCCCCAGCATTTT
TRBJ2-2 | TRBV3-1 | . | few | CASSQDLARTNTGELFF | TGTGCCAGCAGCCAAGATCTGGCCAGGACGAACACCGGGGAGCTGTTTTTT
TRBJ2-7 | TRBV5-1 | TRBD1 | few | CASSYRQGVNEQYF | TGCGCCAGCAGCTACCGACAGGGTGTCAACGAGCAGTACTTC
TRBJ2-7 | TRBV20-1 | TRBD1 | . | CSARPTGAWGEQYF | TGCAGTGCCAGGCCAACAGGGGCTTGGGGGGAGCAGTACTTC
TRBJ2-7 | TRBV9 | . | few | CASNSQLREQYF | TGTGCCAGCAACAGCCAATTGCGCGAGCAGTACTTC
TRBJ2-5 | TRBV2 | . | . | CASSLPSRDPRQETQYF | TGTGCCAGCAGTCTTCCTTCCCGGGACCCGAGGCAAGAGACCCAGTACTTC
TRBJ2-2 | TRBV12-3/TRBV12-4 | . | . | CASSSGQTGELFF | TGTGCCAGCAGTTCTGGACAGACCGGGGAGCTGTTTTTT
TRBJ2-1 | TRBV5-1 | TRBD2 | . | CASSLSGSGGEEQFF | TGCGCCAGCAGCCTGAGCGGGAGTGGTGGGGAAGAGCAGTTCTTC
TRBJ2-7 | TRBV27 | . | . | CASRLDYEQYF | TGTGCCAGCAGATTGGACTACGAGCAGTACTTC
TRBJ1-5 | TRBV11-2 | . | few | CASSLLEQTERQNQPQHF | TGTGCCAGCAGCTTATTGGAACAGACAGAGAGACAAAATCAGCCCCAGCATTTT